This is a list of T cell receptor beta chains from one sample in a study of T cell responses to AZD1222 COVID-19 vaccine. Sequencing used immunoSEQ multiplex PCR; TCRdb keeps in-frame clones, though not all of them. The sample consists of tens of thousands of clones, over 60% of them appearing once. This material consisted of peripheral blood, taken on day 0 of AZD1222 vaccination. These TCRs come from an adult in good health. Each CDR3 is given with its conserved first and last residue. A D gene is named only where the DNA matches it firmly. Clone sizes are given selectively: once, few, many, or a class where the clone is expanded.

CDR3 DNA: TGTGCCACCACAGGGATGGCCGGGGAGCTGTTTTTT
CDR3 protein: CATTGMAGELFF
CDR3 length: 12
J gene: TRBJ2-2
clone size: NA
D gene: NA
V gene: TRBV19

CDR3 DNA: TGTGCCAGCAGCTTGTCAGGGGCAGGAAACACCATATATTTT
CDR3 protein: CASSLSGAGNTIYF
CDR3 length: 14
J gene: TRBJ1-3
clone size: NA
D gene: NA
V gene: TRBV7-3

CDR3 DNA: TGCGCCAGCCAACGGGGCACCCCTAAACGACAAACCGGGAACTATGGCTACACCTTC
CDR3 protein: CASQRGTPKRQTGNYGYTF
CDR3 length: 19
J gene: TRBJ1-2
clone size: NA
D gene: NA
V gene: TRBV5-1

CDR3 DNA: TGCGCCAGCAGCTTGGAGGGACAGGGGTACGAGCAGTACTTC
CDR3 protein: CASSLEGQGYEQYF
CDR3 length: 14
J gene: TRBJ2-7
clone size: NA
D gene: TRBD1
V gene: TRBV5-1

CDR3 DNA: TGTGCCAGCAGCCAAGCCGTGACAGGGGGCTACTATGGCTACACCTTC
CDR3 protein: CASSQAVTGGYYGYTF
CDR3 length: 16
J gene: TRBJ1-2
clone size: NA
D gene: TRBD1
V gene: TRBV7-9

CDR3 DNA: TGTGCCAGCAGAAAATCCCAAAGGTCGCCGATTTACTTC
CDR3 protein: CASRKSQRSPIYF
CDR3 length: 13
J gene: TRBJ2-4
clone size: NA
D gene: NA
V gene: TRBV6-5

CDR3 DNA: TGTGCCAGCAGCTTCCATAGCGGGGGGGGGACAGATACGCAGTATTTT
CDR3 protein: CASSFHSGGGTDTQYF
CDR3 length: 16
J gene: TRBJ2-3
clone size: NA
D gene: TRBD2
V gene: TRBV11-2

CDR3 DNA: TGTGCCAGCAGGCAATCTAGCACAGATACGCAGTATTTT
CDR3 protein: CASRQSSTDTQYF
CDR3 length: 13
J gene: TRBJ2-3
clone size: NA
D gene: NA
V gene: TRBV12-3/TRBV12-4

CDR3 DNA: TGTGCCAGCTCCAAAACCGGGGAGATACTAAACTCTGGGGCCAACGTCCTGACTTTC
CDR3 protein: CASSKTGEILNSGANVLTF
CDR3 length: 19
J gene: TRBJ2-6
clone size: NA
D gene: NA
V gene: TRBV9

CDR3 DNA: TGTGCCAGTAGGCCGGGACAGGGGTTTGCCTACGAGCAGTACTTC
CDR3 protein: CASRPGQGFAYEQYF
CDR3 length: 15
J gene: TRBJ2-7
clone size: NA
D gene: TRBD1
V gene: TRBV19

CDR3 DNA: TGTGCCAGTAGTATCGGTGCTGGGACAGGCTACACAGATACGCAGTATTTT
CDR3 protein: CASSIGAGTGYTDTQYF
CDR3 length: 17
J gene: TRBJ2-3
clone size: NA
D gene: TRBD1
V gene: TRBV19

CDR3 DNA: TGTGCCAGCAGCGCCGTGAGGACAGGGGGCGTTCTAAATTTC
CDR3 protein: CASSAVRTGGVLNF
CDR3 length: 14
J gene: TRBJ2-7
clone size: few
D gene: TRBD1
V gene: TRBV7-2

CDR3 DNA: TGCAGCGTTGAGGGTGACGGCTACACCTTC
CDR3 protein: CSVEGDGYTF
CDR3 length: 10
J gene: TRBJ1-2
clone size: few
D gene: NA
V gene: TRBV29-1

CDR3 DNA: TGTGCCAGCAGGCCACAGGGGGATAATTCACCCCTCCACTTT
CDR3 protein: CASRPQGDNSPLHF
CDR3 length: 14
J gene: TRBJ1-6
clone size: many
D gene: TRBD1
V gene: TRBV3-1/TRBV3-2

CDR3 DNA: TGTGCCAGCAGTTCGCTACCGGGACAGGGGGATGAAAAACTGTTTTTT
CDR3 protein: CASSSLPGQGDEKLFF
CDR3 length: 16
J gene: TRBJ1-4
clone size: NA
D gene: TRBD1
V gene: TRBV6-5

CDR3 DNA: TGTGCCAGCAGCTTAGAAATCTACGAGCAGTACTTC
CDR3 protein: CASSLEIYEQYF
CDR3 length: 12
J gene: TRBJ2-7
clone size: NA
D gene: NA
V gene: TRBV7-9

CDR3 DNA: TGTGCCAGTTCCCTAGACATGTCGCAAGAGACCCAGTACTTC
CDR3 protein: CASSLDMSQETQYF
CDR3 length: 14
J gene: TRBJ2-5
clone size: NA
D gene: NA
V gene: TRBV2

CDR3 DNA: TGTGCCAGCAGCCAAGATTTCGGCGGCAACTATGGCTACACCTTC
CDR3 protein: CASSQDFGGNYGYTF
CDR3 length: 15
J gene: TRBJ1-2
clone size: NA
D gene: NA
V gene: TRBV3-1/TRBV3-2

CDR3 DNA: TGTGCCAGCAGTGCGGGGAGAGCTGACAGGGTCGGTCAGCCCCAGCATTTT
CDR3 protein: CASSAGRADRVGQPQHF
CDR3 length: 17
J gene: TRBJ1-5
clone size: NA
D gene: TRBD1
V gene: TRBV6-1

CDR3 DNA: TGCAGTGCCCATAGGATGGTTGAAGCTTTCTTT
CDR3 protein: CSAHRMVEAFF
CDR3 length: 11
J gene: TRBJ1-1
clone size: NA
D gene: NA
V gene: TRBV20-1

CDR3 DNA: TGTGCCAGTAGTATACGCAGGGATGCTCAGCCCCAGCATTTT
CDR3 protein: CASSIRRDAQPQHF
CDR3 length: 14
J gene: TRBJ1-5
clone size: NA
D gene: NA
V gene: TRBV19

CDR3 DNA: TGTGCCAGCAGCCCACGGGGCTATGGTACGCAGTATTTT
CDR3 protein: CASSPRGYGTQYF
CDR3 length: 13
J gene: TRBJ2-3
clone size: few
D gene: NA
V gene: TRBV11-3

CDR3 DNA: TGTGCCAGCACTTCGTCAGGGATTCCGGCCTACGAGCAGTACTTC
CDR3 protein: CASTSSGIPAYEQYF
CDR3 length: 15
J gene: TRBJ2-7
clone size: NA
D gene: NA
V gene: TRBV2

CDR3 DNA: TGTGCCAGCAGCTTTTCCGGGGGGGCCGGGGAGCAGTACTTC
CDR3 protein: CASSFSGGAGEQYF
CDR3 length: 14
J gene: TRBJ2-7
clone size: NA
D gene: TRBD2
V gene: TRBV13

CDR3 DNA: TGTGCCAGCAGCAAAGGACTAGCGGGGGGGCCGCGGCAAGAGACCCAGTACTTC
CDR3 protein: CASSKGLAGGPRQETQYF
CDR3 length: 18
J gene: TRBJ2-5
clone size: NA
D gene: TRBD2
V gene: TRBV14

CDR3 DNA: TGTGCCAGCAGGACCGGGGGTGCGGGTTCACCCCTCCACTTT
CDR3 protein: CASRTGGAGSPLHF
CDR3 length: 14
J gene: TRBJ1-6
clone size: NA
D gene: NA
V gene: TRBV3-1/TRBV3-2

CDR3 DNA: TGCAGCGTTGTAGATTGGGATCTCCACGAGCAGTACTTC
CDR3 protein: CSVVDWDLHEQYF
CDR3 length: 13
J gene: TRBJ2-7
clone size: NA
D gene: NA
V gene: TRBV29-1

CDR3 DNA: TGTGCCAGCAGCGTAGATGACTCCTACAATGAGCAGTTCTTC
CDR3 protein: CASSVDDSYNEQFF
CDR3 length: 14
J gene: TRBJ2-1
clone size: NA
D gene: NA
V gene: TRBV9

CDR3 DNA: TGTGCCACCAGTGATTTAGACAGCTACAATGAGCAGTTCTTC
CDR3 protein: CATSDLDSYNEQFF
CDR3 length: 14
J gene: TRBJ2-1
clone size: NA
D gene: NA
V gene: TRBV24-1

CDR3 DNA: TGCGCCAGCAGCATCGGGGGGGGCCGGGAGACCCAGTACTTC
CDR3 protein: CASSIGGGRETQYF
CDR3 length: 14
J gene: TRBJ2-5
clone size: NA
D gene: TRBD2
V gene: TRBV5-1

CDR3 DNA: TGTGCCAGCAGTGAAAGTCAAGAGGGGAACACTGAAGCTTTCTTT
CDR3 protein: CASSESQEGNTEAFF
CDR3 length: 15
J gene: TRBJ1-1
clone size: medium-sized
D gene: NA
V gene: TRBV6-1

CDR3 DNA: TGTGCCAGCAACAGGGATTCGATTGATCAGCCCCAGCATTTT
CDR3 protein: CASNRDSIDQPQHF
CDR3 length: 14
J gene: TRBJ1-5
clone size: NA
D gene: NA
V gene: TRBV2

CDR3 DNA: TGTGCCTGGTACGGGGGGGCGGGGTACGAGCAGTACTTC
CDR3 protein: CAWYGGAGYEQYF
CDR3 length: 13
J gene: TRBJ2-7
clone size: NA
D gene: TRBD2
V gene: TRBV30

CDR3 DNA: TGCGCCAGCAGTGAGTCTGGACGGGCACCTTACAATGAGCAGTTCTTC
CDR3 protein: CASSESGRAPYNEQFF
CDR3 length: 16
J gene: TRBJ2-1
clone size: NA
D gene: NA
V gene: TRBV10-1

CDR3 DNA: TGTGCCAGCAGGCAGCAGACAGGGCGGTACGAGCAGTACTTC
CDR3 protein: CASRQQTGRYEQYF
CDR3 length: 14
J gene: TRBJ2-7
clone size: NA
D gene: TRBD1
V gene: TRBV6-5

CDR3 DNA: TGTGCCAGCAGCCCTAGGGACAGAGGCATTTACTACGAGCAGTACTTC
CDR3 protein: CASSPRDRGIYYEQYF
CDR3 length: 16
J gene: TRBJ2-7
clone size: NA
D gene: TRBD1
V gene: TRBV3-1/TRBV3-2

CDR3 DNA: TGTGCCAGCAGCCTCGCAGGGACCACTGAAGCTTTCTTT
CDR3 protein: CASSLAGTTEAFF
CDR3 length: 13
J gene: TRBJ1-1
clone size: NA
D gene: NA
V gene: TRBV5-4

CDR3 DNA: TGTGCCAGCAGGAGGACAGGGGATAGCAAAAACATTCAGTACTTC
CDR3 protein: CASRRTGDSKNIQYF
CDR3 length: 15
J gene: TRBJ2-4
clone size: NA
D gene: TRBD1
V gene: TRBV6-5

CDR3 DNA: TGCGCCAGCAGCCAACCGATCGGACTAGCGGGGGATACCTACGAGCAGTACTTC
CDR3 protein: CASSQPIGLAGDTYEQYF
CDR3 length: 18
J gene: TRBJ2-7
clone size: NA
D gene: TRBD2
V gene: TRBV4-1

CDR3 DNA: TGTGCCAGCAACGGCGGGGGGTTGCCCCAGCATTTT
CDR3 protein: CASNGGGLPQHF
CDR3 length: 12
J gene: TRBJ1-5
clone size: NA
D gene: NA
V gene: TRBV2

CDR3 DNA: TGTGCCAGCAGACTAGCGGTGAATGAGCAGTTCTTC
CDR3 protein: CASRLAVNEQFF
CDR3 length: 12
J gene: TRBJ2-1
clone size: NA
D gene: TRBD2
V gene: TRBV12-3/TRBV12-4